The source of this T cell receptor (beta chain) is a study of blood T cell repertoires in COVID-19 (dated by TCRdb to 2019 to 2021). Regarding the complete study: Samples from collaborators originated in the United States, Italy and Spain and spanned both the acute and convalescent phases of COVID-19. The material from the prospective study consisted of cDNA or gDNA derived from T cells, B-cell-depleted T cells, or PBMCs. Subjects who had been exposed to COVID-19, were actively infected with it, or had recovered from it provided the deeply sampled blood TCRbeta repertoires that made up the dataset. A freely available public database, intended as a resource for researchers studying the immune response to SARS-CoV-2, is where the repertoires were released. Samples were obtained from the ongoing ImmuneRACE study (first 160 participants) and from over 1,000 subjects provided by 6 global collaborators. The sample metadata nearly always contained a de-identified subject ID, COVID-19 status, age in years and sex. Where HLA class I and class II types were available, the types were taken from metadata supplied by the sample provider, not from assay-based typing.

Each collaborating institution followed its own protocols to collect whole blood in K2EDTA tubes. For TCRbeta analysis, collaborator samples were shipped as frozen whole blood, as isolated PBMCs, or as DNA extracted from either sample type. Notes on this clone: The antigen this receptor binds is unknown. Base qualities are not recorded, but no much larger clone differs from it by a single base.

The paper's findings and limits, for the study overall: The quantity of clinical and demographic metadata differed by source and by participant and was supplied without curation.

The immunoSEQ Assay, a bias-controlled multiplex PCR, was used to amplify TCRbeta CDR3 regions from genomic DNA. The source study handled its data this way. Within the assay, amplification of reference gene primers was used to estimate how many nucleated cells each sample contained. To quantify the absolute abundance of each unique TCRbeta CDR3 rearrangement, sequence reads were collapsed and filtered. For each sample, productive Simpson clonality was calculated as the square root of Simpson's diversity index across productive rearrangements. In its TCRdb copy, this immuneACCESS table keeps in-frame sequences only and misses some clones. Where compared with another copy, unresolved V genes explain less than half of these, and the others have no known cause. V and J calls plus clone size are reproduced from that table; the DNA served to infer D and trimming. This sample lists about 400,000 clones; 86% were detected once. The ten largest make up around 1.4% of the sample.

From the cysteine up to the phenylalanine, the CDR3 has a length of 18 residues. This entry keeps only the CDR3 DNA: 54 bases, framed from base 1. The origin of this receptor is a woman in her twenties or thirties with active or convalescent COVID-19. Recombination joined TRBV21-1 with TRBJ2-3; the table calls TRBD2, which could not be checked here. TRBV21-1 is described as a pseudogene. The sequenced sample was peripheral blood. The CDR3 region reads CASSKVGLAGPRADTQYF. The nucleotides read TGTGCCAGCAGCAAAGTTGGCTTAGCGGGTCCCCGGGCAGATACGCAGTATTTT.